The next 6 T cell receptor beta chains were all read from a single sample in a study of cytomegalovirus exposure and HLA in healthy donors. Generated by immunoSEQ multiplex PCR, the TCRdb table keeps only in-frame clones and is missing some. The table lists about 150,000 clones, 91% of them singletons, with 0.6% to 0.85% in the top ten. The sample consisted of PBMCs. All receptors derive from a man aged 18 to 30 in good health and CMV-seronegative.

This sequence joins TRBV10-1 and TRBJ1-5; D gene ambiguous. V was clipped by 4 bases and J by 7 bases, with 14 bases between them. Germline assignment: CDR1 WNHNN and CDR2 SYGVQD (reference sequence). The CDR3 loop spans 14 amino acids. CDR3 loop: CASSGRMGKQPQHF. The DNA for the CDR3 is TGCGCCAGCAGTGGGAGGATGGGTAAACAGCCCCAGCATTTT.

This sequence joins TRBV5-1 and TRBJ2-7; D is perhaps TRBD1 (5 bases). The CDR3 is 15 residues long. The germline CDR1 and CDR2 sequences are SGHRS and YFSETQ. Deletions cut 5 bases from V and 2 bases from J, with 17 bases between. The DNA of the CDR3 is TGCGCCAGCAGGCCCCTATGGACAACCACCTACGAGCAGTACTTC. This gives the protein CASRPLWTTTYEQYF.

CDR3 DNA: TGTGCCAGCTCACCCCGGGACAGGGGATACAATGAGCAGTTCTTC. Encoded protein: CASSPRDRGYNEQFF. V usage is TRBV18 and J usage is TRBJ2-1, with 10 bases identical to TRBD1. The CDR3 runs 15 residues. The germline V gene has CDR1 KGHSH and CDR2 LQKENI. Losses at the gene ends were 3 bases for V and 4 bases for J; bases not matched to a gene: 3.

The CDR3 DNA reads as TGTGCCAGCAGCTGGACTAGCGGAGACTACGAGCAGTACGTC. It encodes CASSWTSGDYEQYV. The chain uses TRBV7-2 and TRBJ2-7; 10 nucleotides match TRBD2. V lost 4 bases and J lost 3; bases outside the gene matches: 3. The CDR3 loop spans 14 amino acids. CDR1 is SGHTA, CDR2 FQGNSA, per germline.

The chain combines TRBV29-1 with TRBJ2-1, with D possibly TRBD1 on 5 matching bases. The V and J ends lost 5 bases and 2 bases respectively, with 13 bases between them. Germline CDR1 SQVTM, CDR2 ANQGSEA. CDR3 size: 14 residues. The CDR3 sequence: CSVQGLAAYNEQFF. The CDR3 nucleotides read TGCAGCGTTCAGGGTCTTGCGGCCTACAATGAGCAGTTCTTC.

V and J are TRBV29-1 and TRBJ1-2, with 10 positions matching TRBD1. The germline V gene has CDR1 SQVTM and CDR2 ANQGSEA. V gave up 3 bases and J gave up 7 bases; unmatched junction bases: 8. This CDR3 comprises 14 residues. The CDR3 loop is CSVEERDRGFGYTF. CDR3 DNA: TGCAGCGTTGAGGAACGGGACAGGGGATTTGGCTACACCTTC.